This T cell receptor (beta chain) was documented in a study of T-cell reconstitution after alpha-beta-depleted transplantation in children. V lost 4 bases, J lost 0 bases, and 10 bases lay in between. From germline, CDR1 is MNHEY and CDR2 SVGEGT. This CDR3 has 14 residues. Construction of the TCRbeta library involved unique molecular identifiers. TCRdb reprocessed the PCR reads with MiXCR, giving one entry per CDR3 protein. The table records some 300,000 distinct CDR3 sequences, around a tenth of them present only once. The chain couples TRBV6-2 or TRBV6-3 to TRBJ2-7; D call uncertain. This TCR came from a human donor who donated a stem cell graft to a child with acute lymphoblastic leukemia. This specimen was PBMCs from the stem cell graft donor, taken from the stem cell graft. DNA of the CDR3: TGTGCCAGCAGTTTTGGGTCCAACTCCTACGAGCAGTACTTC. It specifies CASSFGSNSYEQYF.